The clone carrying this TCR beta chain came up a few times. Its cognate antigen is unknown. All donors came from Russia, were Caucasian and healthy, and spanned ages about 6 to 100. Germline assignment: CDR1 GTSNPN and CDR2 SVGIG (reference sequence). The CDR3 loop spans 14 amino acids. Trimming cost V 3 bases and J 7 bases, with 16 bases left between them. Sample-barcoded 5' priming and a J-beta primer mix drove a second PCR of roughly 6 to 12 cycles. TCRdb used MiXCR to reprocess the 5' RACE reads, holding one entry per CDR3 protein. The sample includes around 1,500,000 distinct CDR3 sequences, roughly 45% of them seen just once. The entry originates in a study of blood T cells in healthy people across ages. Study-wide results and caveats: The CMV status of each donor remained undetermined, and this could have confounded shifts in expanded clonotypes.

The chain has TRBV30 and TRBJ2-1; no firm D call. Sequencing was done on a sample of blood. This receptor was identified in a woman aged 18-29 years in good health. CDR3 DNA sequence: TGTGCCTGGAGCCGCGGCCAAGGGCTAAATGAGCAGTTCTTC. Residues: CAWSRGQGLNEQFF. The full variable domain, its missing parts supplied by reference TRBV30 and TRBJ2-1, is SQTIHQWPATLVQPVGSPLSLECTVEGTSNPNLYWYRQAAGRGLQLLFYSVGIGQISSEVPQNLSASRPQDRQFILSSKKLLLSDSGFYLCAWSRGQGLNEQFFGPGTRLTVL.